Below, 24 T cell receptor beta chains from the same sample are listed, as sequenced in a study of OX40 agonist ivuxolimab in advanced cancers. The repertoire was sequenced with immunoSEQ multiplex PCR; TCRdb's copy has only in-frame clones and lacks some. The table records 60,000 to 80,000 clones, roughly nine tenths of them present only once. This specimen consisted of CD4+ or CD8+ T cells sorted from blood, obtained in a trial of the OX40 agonist ivuxolimab. These receptors originate from an adult with an advanced solid tumor such as melanoma, head and neck, liver or kidney cancer.

V and J are TRBV5-4 and TRBJ2-5; 7 nucleotides agree with TRBD1. The CDR3 has 15 residues. CDR1 is SGHNT, CDR2 YYREEE, per germline (reference sequence). V dropped 0 bases and J dropped 2; count of bases not matched to a gene: 4. The CDR3 loop is CASSLGGQAQETQYF. CDR3 DNA: TGTGCCAGCAGCTTGGGTGGACAGGCACAAGAGACCCAGTACTTC.

The gene calls are TRBV7-6 and TRBJ2-7; TRBD2 matches 9 bases. V lost 0 bases and J lost 0; bases outside the gene matches: 6. Germline lookup yields CDR1 SGHVS and CDR2 FNYEAQ. CDR3 length: 17 amino acids. The CDR3 sequence is CASSLARVAGASYEQYF. Here the CDR3 DNA reads TGTGCCAGCAGCTTAGCGAGGGTAGCGGGGGCCTCCTACGAGCAGTACTTC. Full variable domain (remainder filled in from reference TRBV7-6 and TRBJ2-7): GAGVSQSPRYKVTKRGQDVALRCDPISGHVSLYWYRQALGQGPEFLTYFNYEAQQDKSGLPNDRFSAERPEGSISTLTIQRTEQRDSAMYRCASSLARVAGASYEQYFGPGTRLTVT.

V usage is TRBV9 and J usage is TRBJ2-5; 10 bases are a match to TRBD2. The tail of the sequence fits TRBJ2-7 better, so the J call may be wrong. The germline V gene encodes CDR1 SGDLS and CDR2 YYNGEE. The CDR3 spans 17 residues. CDR3 protein: CASSPRLAGFSSYEQYF. Written as DNA, the CDR3 is TGTGCCAGCAGCCCCCGACTAGCGGGCTTTAGCTCCTACGAGCAGTACTTC.

V gene TRBV6-6 combines with J gene TRBJ1-5; 9 bases are a match to TRBD1. V dropped 7 bases and J dropped 4; count of bases not matched to a gene: 8. Germline assignment: CDR1 MNHNY and CDR2 SVGAGI (reference sequence). The CDR3 totals 15 residues. CDR3 residues: CASKSWGQGNQPQHF. CDR3 coding DNA: TGTGCCAGCAAAAGCTGGGGACAGGGAAATCAGCCCCAGCATTTT.

The rearrangement links TRBV27 to TRBJ1-6; the D is unclear. V lost 2 bases and J lost 6, with 11 bases in between. The V gene's germline CDR1 is MNHEY and CDR2 SMNVEV (reference sequence). The CDR3 is 15 amino acids. The DNA for the CDR3 is TGTGCCAGCAGTTTAACCCCGACGAGTAATTCACCCCTCCACTTT. Its protein is CASSLTPTSNSPLHF.

DNA for the CDR3: TGTGCCAGCAGTTTAGTCCTGGGGCGGCATTCACCCCTCCACTTT. Translating gives CASSLVLGRHSPLHF. The chain carries TRBV27 and TRBJ1-6; D may be TRBD1 (5 bases). This CDR3 region has 15 residues. V lost 2 bases and J lost 8, with 13 bases in between. Per germline, CDR1 MNHEY and CDR2 SMNVEV (reference sequence).

The chain couples TRBV7-9 to TRBJ2-2, with no clear D. Germline CDR1 reads SEHNR; CDR2 reads FQNEAQ (reference sequence). V was trimmed by 2 bases and J by 6 bases, leaving 7 bases between them. The CDR3 runs 13 residues. The DNA for the CDR3 is TGTGCCAGCAGCTTAAGTATGGCCGGGGAGCTGTTTTTT. It translates to CASSLSMAGELFF. Complete variable domain (other parts from reference TRBV7-9 and TRBJ2-2): DTGVSQNPRHKITKRGQNVTFRCDPISEHNRLYWYRQTLGQGPEFLTYFQNEAQLEKSRLLSDRFSAERPKGSFSTLEIQRTEQGDSAMYLCASSLSMAGELFFGEGSRLTVL.

V gene TRBV9 combines with J gene TRBJ2-3; D may be TRBD2 (6 bases). The V end lost 3 bases, the J end lost 1 base, and 9 bases lay between the germline ends. Germline V gives CDR1 SGDLS, CDR2 YYNGEE. This CDR3 contains 14 residues. CDR3 in DNA: TGTGCCAGCAGCGAACCTAGCGGCACAGATACGCAGTATTTT. Its protein is CASSEPSGTDTQYF.

The gene calls are TRBV4-1 and TRBJ1-2, with TRBD1 matching 7 bases. V was clipped by 2 bases and J by 4 bases; unmatched bases: 7. Per the germline V gene, CDR1 is MGHRA and CDR2 is YSYEKL. The CDR3 is made up of 15 amino acids. As DNA, the CDR3 is TGCGCCAGCAGCCAACCTGACAGGGAAAGCTATGGCTACACCTTC. This encodes CASSQPDRESYGYTF.

This clone appeared once. The J gene is TRBJ1-6, the V gene TRBV28; the D is unclear. This CDR3 is built from 12 residues. The V gene lost 2 bases and the J gene lost 6 bases, with 2 bases spanning the gap. Germline CDR1 is MDHEN and CDR2 is SYDVKM. The CDR3 sequence: CASSLINSPLHF. The CDR3 bases are TGTGCCAGCAGTTTAATTAATTCACCCCTCCACTTT.

V usage is TRBV5-1 and J usage is TRBJ1-1, with a weak D call TRBD1 (5 bases). The CDR3 runs to 14 residues. With 1 base removed from V and 0 bases from J, the gap between germline ends came to 7 bases. Germline V gene lookup returns CDR1 SGHRS and CDR2 YFSETQ. The DNA of the CDR3 is TGCGCCAGCAGCTTGCAGGGAGTGAACACTGAAGCTTTCTTT. It encodes CASSLQGVNTEAFF.

The rearrangement links TRBV7-2 to TRBJ1-3; D unclear. The CDR3 runs 15 residues. Between the trimmed V and J ends, which lost 6 bases and 4 bases, there was a span of 16 bases. Per the germline V gene, CDR1 is SGHTA and CDR2 is FQGNSA. The CDR3 loop is CASSPQTGWGNTIYF. The DNA of the CDR3 is TGTGCCAGCAGTCCTCAAACCGGCTGGGGAAACACCATATATTTT.

This rearrangement joins TRBV7-9 to TRBJ1-3; D not resolved. This CDR3 has 14 amino acids. Germline V gives CDR1 SEHNR, CDR2 FQNEAQ (reference sequence). V gave up 6 bases and J gave up 3 bases, with 12 bases separating them. In DNA, the CDR3 is TGTGCCAGCAGTTCTTATTATGGTGGAAACACCATATATTTT. Its protein product is CASSSYYGGNTIYF.

The chain couples TRBV11-2 to TRBJ1-2; the D gene is possibly TRBD1 (5 bases). Trimming took off 5 bases at V and 0 bases at J, with 13 bases between the two ends. The CDR3 is 15 residues long. The germline CDR1 and CDR2 sequences are SGHAT and FQNNGV. The CDR3 nucleotides are TGTGCCAGCAGCATATTCGGGGCGACTAACTATGGCTACACCTTC. Its protein is CASSIFGATNYGYTF.

The chain recombines TRBV7-2 with TRBJ2-5, with a possible D match to TRBD2 (5 bases). The CDR3 runs 13 residues. Germline loops: CDR1 SGHTA, CDR2 FQGNSA. V shed 5 bases and J shed 2 bases, with 9 bases lying between them. CDR3 sequence: CASSIRLQETQYF. DNA of the CDR3: TGTGCCAGCAGCATTAGACTACAAGAGACCCAGTACTTC.

The chain is built from TRBV5-8 and TRBJ2-5, with D hard to call. This CDR3 is 13 amino acids long. Per germline, CDR1 SGHTS and CDR2 YDEGEE. The V gene lost 3 bases and the J gene lost 4 bases, with 10 bases spanning the gap. The CDR3: CASSYQWGETQYF. CDR3 in DNA: TGTGCCAGCAGCTATCAGTGGGGAGAGACCCAGTACTTC.

This chain uses TRBV7-9 with TRBJ2-1, with 7 bases matching TRBD2. Trimming took 5 bases from V and 5 from J; bases not matched to a gene: 6. Germline V CDR1 and CDR2: SEHNR, FQNEAQ (reference sequence). This CDR3 is built from 14 residues. CDR3 in DNA: TGTGCCAGCAGCCCAACGGGGGGTCACAATGAGCAGTTCTTC. Amino acid sequence: CASSPTGGHNEQFF.

This chain joins TRBV5-1 and TRBJ1-2; weak D call: TRBD1 (5 bases). Germline assignment: CDR1 SGHRS and CDR2 YFSETQ. Trimming took 5 bases from V and 1 from J, leaving 9 bases between them. CDR3 length: 13 residues. The CDR3 loop reads CASSLQVNYGYTF. The CDR3 nucleotides read TGCGCCAGCAGTTTACAGGTTAACTATGGCTACACCTTC.

The genes are TRBV6-1 and TRBJ1-4; D is perhaps TRBD1 (6 bases). This CDR3 has 15 amino acids. CDR1 and CDR2 (germline): MNHNS, SASEGT. Trimming removed 5 bases from V and 4 bases from J, with 14 bases in between. CDR3 in amino acids: CASSPQTGLNEKLFF. In DNA, the CDR3 is TGTGCCAGCAGTCCGCAGACAGGTCTTAATGAAAAACTGTTTTTT.

This chain connects TRBV18 to TRBJ1-1; possibly TRBD1 for D (5 bases). This CDR3 region has 14 residues. Trimming stripped 2 bases from V and 6 bases from J, with 13 bases between. CDR1 is KGHSH and CDR2 is LQKENI in the germline V gene. CDR3 DNA sequence: TGTGCCAGCTCACCATCAAGGGGATGGGCTGAAGCTTTCTTT. Its translation is CASSPSRGWAEAFF. The full variable domain, with the rest looked up from reference TRBV18 and TRBJ1-1, is NAGVMQNPRHLVRRRGQEARLRCSPMKGHSHVYWYRQLPEEGLKFMVYLQKENIIDESGMPKERFSAEFPKEGPSILRIQQVVRGDSAAYFCASSPSRGWAEAFFGQGTRLTVV.

The gene calls are TRBV5-4 and TRBJ1-5, with 7 bases that match TRBD1. V shed 3 bases and J 9 bases; nucleotides not matched to a gene: 9. CDR3 size: 14 residues. Germline CDR1 SGHNT, CDR2 YYREEE (reference sequence). The CDR3 bases are TGTGCCAGCAGCTCCAAGACAGGGTGGATGCCCCAGCATTTT. It codes for CASSSKTGWMPQHF.

Here the CDR3 DNA reads TGTGCCAGTAGCATAAGCGGGAGCTCCTACAATGAGCAGTTCTTC. It codes for CASSISGSSYNEQFF. The chain has TRBV19 and TRBJ2-1; 8 positions agree with TRBD2. The germline CDR1 and CDR2 sequences are LNHDA and SQIVND (reference sequence). The CDR3 runs to 15 residues. The ends lost 6 bases at V and 0 bases at J; junction bases unmatched: 4.

V usage is TRBV10-1 and J usage is TRBJ1-5, with D hard to call. CDR1 and CDR2 (germline): WNHNN, SYGVQD (reference sequence). The V end lost 7 bases, the J end lost 0 bases, and 19 bases lay between the germline ends. This CDR3 has 17 amino acids. CDR3 sequence reads: CASIIPGITFSNQPQHF. Written as DNA, the CDR3 is TGCGCCAGCATCATTCCCGGGATCACCTTTAGCAATCAGCCCCAGCATTTT.

This clone turned up a few times. The rearrangement uses TRBV10-2 and TRBJ2-6, with D unresolved. CDR1 is WSHSY and CDR2 is SAAADI in the germline V gene. Trimming took 7 bases from V and 2 from J, leaving 3 bases between them. This CDR3 is built from 12 residues. This chain's CDR3 is CASMAGANVLTF. The CDR3 DNA reads as TGCGCCAGCATGGCTGGGGCCAACGTCCTGACTTTC.